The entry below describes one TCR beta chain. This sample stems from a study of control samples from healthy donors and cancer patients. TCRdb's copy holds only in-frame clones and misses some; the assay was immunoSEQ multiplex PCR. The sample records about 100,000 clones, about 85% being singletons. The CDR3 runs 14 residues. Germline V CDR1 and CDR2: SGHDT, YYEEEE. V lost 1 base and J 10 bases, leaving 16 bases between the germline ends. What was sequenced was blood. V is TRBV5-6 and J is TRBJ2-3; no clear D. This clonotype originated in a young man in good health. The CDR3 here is CASSLNSAQWPQYF. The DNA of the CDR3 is TGTGCCAGCAGCTTGAATTCTGCTCAGTGGCCGCAGTATTTT.